The subject of this entry is one T cell receptor beta chain. Spike-ins of synthetic TCR analog templates went into each PCR. Method: immunoSEQ multiplex PCR; TCRdb's copy keeps in-frame clones and lacks some. The sample has about 32,000 clones; about 87% are singletons. The record originates from a study of PD-L1 blockade in urothelial cancer. Study information: T cell content in blood samples showed a median of about 140,000.

CDR3 size: 14 residues. Per the germline V gene, CDR1 is WNHNN and CDR2 is SYGVQD (reference sequence). V lost 6 bases and J lost 7, with 13 bases in between. The patients' disease, urothelial carcinoma, was locally advanced or metastatic. The J gene is TRBJ1-6, the V gene TRBV10-1; tentatively, D is TRBD1 (5 bases). The sample here was PBMCs, taken around atezolizumab (anti-PD-L1) treatment. The sequence was obtained from a middle-aged man with urothelial cancer. The CDR3 protein is CASRAGTENSPLHF. DNA of the CDR3: TGCGCCAGCAGAGCCGGGACTGAGAATTCACCCCTCCACTTT.